What follows are 12 T cell receptor beta chains derived from one specimen sequenced in a study of cytomegalovirus exposure and HLA in healthy donors. The study ran its PCR with 60 Vbeta and 13 Jbeta primers. The data were produced by immunoSEQ multiplex PCR, yet TCRdb's version contains in-frame clones alone and is incomplete. The data show 150,000 to 200,000 clones, with about 85% seen just once and under 6% held by the top ten. The sequenced sample consisted of PBMCs. The receptors were sampled from a woman aged 45-59 years in good health and CMV-seropositive.

The V gene is TRBV14, the J gene TRBJ1-2, with TRBD1 matching 8 bases. This CDR3 is built from 14 residues. The ends lost 4 bases at V and 4 bases at J; junction bases unmatched: 5. Germline CDR1 and CDR2: SGHDN and FVKESK. The CDR3 region is CASSPHRGGYGYTF. DNA of the CDR3: TGTGCCAGCAGCCCCCACAGGGGGGGCTATGGCTACACCTTC.

This clone was counted a few times. The rearrangement links TRBV7-6 to TRBJ1-1, with TRBD1 as a possible D gene (5 bases). Germline V gene data show CDR1 as SGHVS and CDR2 as FNYEAQ. V was shortened by 6 bases and J by 11 bases, with 10 bases between the two germline ends. The CDR3 runs 10 residues. The CDR3 loop is CASSEGAAFF. CDR3 nucleotides: TGTGCCAGCAGTGAAGGGGCGGCTTTCTTT. Complete variable domain (other parts from reference TRBV7-6 and TRBJ1-1): GAGVSQSPRYKVTKRGQDVALRCDPISGHVSLYWYRQALGQGPEFLTYFNYEAQQDKSGLPNDRFSAERPEGSISTLTIQRTEQRDSAMYRCASSEGAAFFGQGTRLTVV.

J is TRBJ2-1 and V is TRBV7-8, with D tentatively TRBD1 (5 bases). The length of the CDR3 is 15 residues. Germline V gives CDR1 SGHVS, CDR2 FQNEAQ. The germline V and J ends were trimmed by 6 bases and 6 bases, with 18 bases remaining between them. CDR3 DNA: TGTGCCAGCAGAGGACATGCCCGAATGACCAATGAGCAGTTCTTC. Amino acid sequence: CASRGHARMTNEQFF.

V usage is TRBV19 and J usage is TRBJ1-6; 9 bases line up with TRBD1. The trim removed 7 bases at V and 8 bases at J, leaving 12 bases unmatched. Germline V gene lookup returns CDR1 LNHDA and CDR2 SQIVND (reference sequence). The CDR3 totals 16 residues. CDR3 sequence reads: CASTAGTGFHDSPLHF. The CDR3 nucleotides read TGTGCCAGTACGGCCGGGACAGGGTTTCATGATTCACCCCTCCACTTT.

Of note for this clone: A junction boundary mismatches the germline segment, possibly from a read error. The sample has other DNA sequences that encode this CDR3 too. The rearrangement joins TRBV7-9 to TRBJ2-7, with unresolved D. CDR1 SEHNR and CDR2 FQNEAQ come from the germline V gene (reference sequence). The CDR3 loop spans 10 amino acids. The CDR3 is CSSSPREQYF. CDR3 sequence (DNA): TGTTCCAGCAGCCCGAGGGAGCAGTACTTC.

The chain is built from TRBV5-1 and TRBJ1-1; D possibly corresponds to TRBD1 (5 bases). The germline V gene encodes CDR1 SGHRS and CDR2 YFSETQ. Trimming stripped 8 bases from V and 5 bases from J, with 10 bases between. The CDR3 sequence is 11 residues long. CDR3 loop: CARLDRTEAFF. Here the CDR3 DNA reads TGCGCCAGGTTAGACAGAACTGAAGCTTTCTTT.

The gene calls are TRBV4-2 and TRBJ2-7, with D hard to call. CDR3 length: 17 residues. Trimming took off 1 base at V and 2 bases at J, with 18 bases between the two ends. CDR1 LGHNA and CDR2 YNFKEQ come from the germline V gene. This chain's CDR3 is CASSQGAGDLYPYEQYF. The DNA for the CDR3 is TGTGCCAGCAGCCAAGGGGCCGGCGACCTTTACCCCTACGAGCAGTACTTC.

This rearrangement joins TRBV28 to TRBJ2-7; TRBD2 aligns across 9 bases. The trim removed 3 bases at V and 0 bases at J, leaving 3 bases unmatched. The germline gives CDR1 MDHEN, CDR2 SYDVKM. The CDR3 length is 15 residues. The CDR3: CASSLRGRGSYEQYF. In nucleotides, the CDR3 is TGTGCCAGCAGTTTGCGCGGGAGGGGCTCCTACGAGCAGTACTTC.

This sequence joins TRBV6-5 and TRBJ1-5; perhaps TRBD1 as D (5 bases). There are 15 residues in the CDR3. Trimming took off 0 bases at V and 2 bases at J, with 8 bases between the two ends. Germline lookup yields CDR1 MNHEY and CDR2 SVGAGI. The DNA for the CDR3 is TGTGCCAGCAGTTACTCAGGAGGGGGCAATCAGCCCCAGCATTTT. It translates to CASSYSGGGNQPQHF.

The CDR3 here is CASSLDSYQPQHF. CDR3 DNA: TGTGCCAGCAGCTTGGACAGCTATCAGCCCCAGCATTTT. The V call is TRBV5-4, the J call TRBJ1-5; D is unresolved. The CDR3 covers 13 residues. Germline lookup yields CDR1 SGHNT and CDR2 YYREEE (reference sequence). V dropped 0 bases and J dropped 5 bases, with 6 bases sitting between them.

The V and J genes are TRBV9 and TRBJ2-2, with 7 positions matching TRBD2. This CDR3 has 15 amino acids. The ends lost 0 bases at V and 1 base at J; junction bases unmatched: 0. The germline CDR1 and CDR2 sequences are SGDLS and YYNGEE. CDR3 region: CASSVGGGNTGELFF. The CDR3 coding sequence is TGTGCCAGCAGCGTAGGCGGGGGGAACACCGGGGAGCTGTTTTTT.

In its sample, this clone was seen once. The chain links TRBV28 to TRBJ2-2; D may be TRBD1 (5 bases). The V end lost 5 bases, the J end lost 3 bases, and 10 bases lay between the germline ends. CDR3 length equals 14 residues. Germline CDR1 and CDR2: MDHEN and SYDVKM. The CDR3 coding sequence is TGTGCCAGCAGTGCTTCAGGGTACACCGGGGAGCTGTTTTTT. Translation gives CASSASGYTGELFF.